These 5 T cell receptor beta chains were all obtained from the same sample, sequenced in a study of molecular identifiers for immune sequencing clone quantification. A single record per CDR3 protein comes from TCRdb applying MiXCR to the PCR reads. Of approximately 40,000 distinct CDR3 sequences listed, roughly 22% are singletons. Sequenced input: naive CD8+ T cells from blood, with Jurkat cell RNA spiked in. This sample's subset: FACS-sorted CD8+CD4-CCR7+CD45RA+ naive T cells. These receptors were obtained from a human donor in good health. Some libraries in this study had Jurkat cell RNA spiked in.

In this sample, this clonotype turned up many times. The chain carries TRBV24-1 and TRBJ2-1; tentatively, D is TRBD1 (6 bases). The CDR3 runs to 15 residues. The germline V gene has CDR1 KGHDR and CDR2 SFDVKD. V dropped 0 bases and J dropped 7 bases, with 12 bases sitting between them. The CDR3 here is CATSDLTGSGNEQFF. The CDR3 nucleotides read TGTGCCACCAGTGATTTGACAGGGAGTGGGAATGAGCAGTTCTTC.

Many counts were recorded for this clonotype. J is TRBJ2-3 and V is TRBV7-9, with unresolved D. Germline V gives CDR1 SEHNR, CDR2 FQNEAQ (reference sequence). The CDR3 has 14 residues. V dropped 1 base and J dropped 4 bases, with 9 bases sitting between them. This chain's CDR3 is CASSLVVVADTQYF. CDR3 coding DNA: TGTGCCAGCAGCTTAGTTGTTGTGGCAGATACGCAGTATTTT.

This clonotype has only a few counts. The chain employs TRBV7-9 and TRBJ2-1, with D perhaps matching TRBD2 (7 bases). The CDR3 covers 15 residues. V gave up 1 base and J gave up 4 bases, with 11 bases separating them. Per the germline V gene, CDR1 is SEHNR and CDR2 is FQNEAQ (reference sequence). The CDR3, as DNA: TGTGCCAGCAGCTTAGGCGGGGGCTTGTACAATGAGCAGTTCTTC. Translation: CASSLGGGLYNEQFF.

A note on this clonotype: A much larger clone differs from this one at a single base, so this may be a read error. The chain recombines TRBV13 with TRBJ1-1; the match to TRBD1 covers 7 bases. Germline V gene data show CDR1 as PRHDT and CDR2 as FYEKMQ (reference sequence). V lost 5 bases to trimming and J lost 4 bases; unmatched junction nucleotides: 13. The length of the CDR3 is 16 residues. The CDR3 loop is CASSPTTGARTTEAFF. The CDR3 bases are TGTGCCAGCAGCCCTACTACAGGGGCGAGAACCACTGAAGCTTTCTTT.

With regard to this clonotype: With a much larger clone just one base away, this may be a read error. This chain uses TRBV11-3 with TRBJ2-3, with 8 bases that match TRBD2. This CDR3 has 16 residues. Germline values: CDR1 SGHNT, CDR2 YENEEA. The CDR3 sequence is CAGSTGVAGRTDTQYF. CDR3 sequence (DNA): TGTGCCGGCAGCACCGGGGTAGCGGGGAGGACAGATACGCAGTATTTT.